This T cell receptor beta chain appears in the sequencing data of a study of T cell changes during pregnancy in multiple sclerosis. Trimming shortened V by 5 bases and J by 5 bases, and 12 bases separated the two germline ends. The CDR3 extends over 13 amino acids. Looked up from germline, CDR1 is LNHNV and CDR2 is YYDKDF (reference sequence). Sequenced by immunoSEQ multiplex PCR; TCRdb stores in-frame clones only, minus some. The table records about 76,000 clones, roughly 93% of them present only once. V usage is TRBV15 and J usage is TRBJ1-2, with D possibly TRBD1 on 5 matching bases. The material sequenced was peripheral blood, taken in the second trimester of pregnancy. This receptor was identified in a female donor with multiple sclerosis, enrolled in a pregnancy study. The CDR3 sequence is CATSPRRGYGYTF. CDR3 nucleotides: TGTGCCACCAGCCCGAGGAGGGGATATGGCTACACCTTC.